This T cell receptor beta chain comes out of a study of Tregs in tolerant kidney transplant recipients. Findings and caveats of the study: Nucleotide sequences could not be compared across some patients' samples due to primer changes. Antigen-driven expansion was suggested because donor-specific Tregs expanded more than all Tregs in tolerant patients.

Recipients received nonmyeloablative bone marrow transplants from related graft donors, with transient mixed chimerism. Concerning this clone: What it binds is not known.

This CDR3 spans 15 amino acids. The trim removed 5 bases at V and 1 base at J, leaving 5 bases unmatched. Looked up from germline, CDR1 is SGHTA and CDR2 is FQGNSA. The protocol was immunoSEQ multiplex PCR, while the TCRdb copy is restricted to in-frame clones and leaves out a portion. Of approximately 82,000 clones listed, 93% were seen once; the top ten hold 1.6%. The rearrangement uses TRBV7-2 and TRBJ2-3, with TRBD2 matching 8 bases. The receptor's source is a human patient who received a combined kidney and bone marrow transplant. Some T cells may arise from the graft donor. The sequencing here drew on CD4+ T cells from blood (PBMCs), taken 12 months after the transplant. The CDR3 protein is CASSLTSGGTDTQYF. The CDR3 DNA is TGTGCCAGCAGCCTTACTAGCGGAGGCACAGATACGCAGTATTTT.